The 14 T cell receptor beta chains listed next were all sequenced from one sample in a study of T cell responses to AZD1222 COVID-19 vaccine. TCRdb's copy holds only in-frame clones and misses some; the assay was immunoSEQ multiplex PCR. The repertoire holds tens of thousands of clones, about 83% seen once, with 9.8% in the top ten. The sample was peripheral blood, taken on day 0 of AZD1222 vaccination. The receptors here all came from an adult in good health.

The V gene is TRBV2, the J gene TRBJ1-4; D not certain. This CDR3 spans 15 amino acids. CDR1 and CDR2 (germline): SNHLY, FYNNEI. V gave up 4 bases and J gave up 5 bases, with 14 bases separating them. The CDR3 DNA reads as TGTGCCAGCAGTGCCCGTTCAGCTGGAAATGAAAAACTGTTTTTT. Protein: CASSARSAGNEKLFF.

The rearrangement joins TRBV4-2 to TRBJ1-1; 10 positions match TRBD1. J was trimmed by 3 bases and V by 5 bases; bases with no gene match: 9. The length of the CDR3 is 16 residues. Germline V gene data show CDR1 as LGHNA and CDR2 as YNFKEQ. CDR3 nucleotide sequence: TGTGCCAGCAGCTACGTACCGGGGACAGGGGACACTGAAGCTTTCTTT. Translating gives CASSYVPGTGDTEAFF.

This clone was counted a single time. The chain is built from TRBV7-2 and TRBJ1-1; TRBD1 matches at 8 bases. V shed 6 bases, J shed 6 bases, and the junction held 9 bases outside the gene matches. This CDR3 has 14 amino acids. Germline V gene lookup returns CDR1 SGHTA and CDR2 FQGNSA. CDR3 in DNA: TGTGCCAGCAGGCAAGACAGGGGTCTCTCTGAAGCTTTCTTT. Protein sequence: CASRQDRGLSEAFF.

The chain joins TRBV21-1 to TRBJ2-3; the D call in the table, TRBD2, was not verified against the DNA. TRBV21-1 corresponds to a pseudogene. The CDR3 totals 15 residues. The CDR3 loop is CAGFGRGEGTDTQYF. DNA for the CDR3: TGTGCCGGGTTCGGTCGGGGGGAGGGCACAGATACGCAGTATTTT.

The rearrangement uses TRBV19 and TRBJ2-6, with 9 bases matching TRBD1. From germline, CDR1 is LNHDA and CDR2 SQIVND (reference sequence). Trimming removed 1 base from V and 6 bases from J; junction bases left unmatched: 4. The CDR3 has 16 residues. The CDR3 loop reads CASSIGNRGLANVLTF. Written as DNA, the CDR3 is TGTGCCAGTAGTATAGGAAACAGGGGGCTGGCCAACGTCCTGACTTTC.

The chain links TRBV7-2 to TRBJ2-5, with D possibly TRBD2 on 6 matching bases. The V gene's germline CDR1 is SGHTA and CDR2 FQGNSA. Trimming took off 5 bases at V and 5 bases at J, with 18 bases between the two ends. CDR3 size: 15 residues. This chain's CDR3 is CASSLPGSYIETQYF. CDR3 nucleotides: TGTGCCAGCAGCCTACCCGGGAGCTATATCGAGACCCAGTACTTC.

This CDR3 reads CASNQGGGGNTEAFF. CDR3 in DNA: TGTGCCAGCAATCAAGGAGGGGGGGGTAACACTGAAGCTTTCTTT. This chain connects TRBV6-5 to TRBJ1-1, with TRBD1 as a possible D gene (6 bases). V shed 7 bases and J shed 2 bases, with 17 bases lying between them. Germline V gives CDR1 MNHEY, CDR2 SVGAGI. CDR3 length: 15 residues.

This chain uses TRBV9 with TRBJ1-3; the D is unclear. Trimming shortened V by 0 bases and J by 0 bases, and 4 bases separated the two germline ends. The CDR3 consists of 14 residues. CDR1 and CDR2 from the germline V gene are SGDLS and YYNGEE. The CDR3 sequence is CASSVGDSGNTIYF. For the CDR3, the DNA is TGTGCCAGCAGCGTAGGCGACTCTGGAAACACCATATATTTT.

The chain combines TRBV6-6 with TRBJ2-1, with 7 positions matching TRBD2. The V segment lost 3 bases and the J segment 7 bases; nucleotides outside the gene matches: 12. Looked up from germline, CDR1 is MNHNY and CDR2 is SVGAGI (reference sequence). CDR3 size: 16 residues. This CDR3 reads CASSYVAGALGNEQFF. In nucleotides, the CDR3 is TGTGCCAGCAGTTATGTCGCGGGAGCCTTGGGGAATGAGCAGTTCTTC.

In its sample, this clone was seen a few times. The V gene is TRBV10-3, the J gene TRBJ1-6; no definite D call. CDR1 and CDR2 (germline): ENHRY, SYGVKD. Trimming stripped 8 bases from V and 5 bases from J, with 13 bases between. There are 14 residues in the CDR3. CDR3 nucleotides: TGTGCCATCCGTAGGGCAGCCGATAATTCACCCCTCCACTTT. It codes for CAIRRAADNSPLHF.

The V and J genes are TRBV2 and TRBJ2-1; no clear D. Germline lookup yields CDR1 SNHLY and CDR2 FYNNEI. CDR3 length: 14 residues. Deletions cut 3 bases from V and 0 bases from J, with 6 bases between. This CDR3 is CASSDVSSYNEQFF. CDR3 DNA sequence: TGTGCCAGCAGTGACGTTAGCTCCTACAATGAGCAGTTCTTC.

This chain links TRBV6-2 or TRBV6-3 with TRBJ1-5; D not certain. The CDR3 loop spans 14 amino acids. V lost 3 bases to trimming and J lost 0 bases, with 6 bases between them. Germline lookup yields CDR1 MNHEY and CDR2 SVGEGT. CDR3 residues: CASSYGFSNQPQHF. CDR3 in DNA: TGTGCCAGCAGTTATGGCTTTAGCAATCAGCCCCAGCATTTT.

The rearrangement joins TRBV6-2 or TRBV6-3 to TRBJ2-1, with 7 bases that match TRBD2. CDR3 length: 16 amino acids. Per germline, CDR1 MNHEY and CDR2 SVGEGT. The trim removed 2 bases at V and 4 bases at J, leaving 8 bases unmatched. As DNA, the CDR3 is TGTGCCAGCAGTTACACACTAACGGGGGGTTACAATGAGCAGTTCTTC. Its translation is CASSYTLTGGYNEQFF.

The chain combines TRBV27 with TRBJ1-5; D is uncertain. The ends were cut back, 3 bases at V and 3 bases at J, with 12 bases in the middle. CDR3 size: 15 residues. The germline V gene encodes CDR1 MNHEY and CDR2 SMNVEV (reference sequence). The CDR3 nucleotides read TGTGCCAGCAGTTTCATCTCGGGAAACAATCAGCCCCAGCATTTT. Its translation is CASSFISGNNQPQHF.